Listed here are 21 T cell receptor beta chains from one sample, sequenced in a study of shared clonotypes between healthy human individuals. The data were produced by immunoSEQ multiplex PCR, yet TCRdb's version contains in-frame clones alone and is incomplete. The data show 2 million to 2.5 million clones, roughly 90% seen once. The sequenced material came from naive CD4+ T cells from PBMCs. Subset denoted: CD45RA+ positively selected. The receptors originated from a man between 18 and 29 years old in good health. Some clones in this sample may be carry-over from other donors' samples.

The chain combines TRBV5-1 with TRBJ2-2; TRBD1 aligns across 8 bases. V dropped 3 bases and J dropped 0; count of bases not matched to a gene: 1. Looked up from germline, CDR1 is SGHRS and CDR2 is YFSETQ. This CDR3 is built from 15 residues. CDR3 nucleotides: TGCGCCAGCAGCTCCAGGGGGCCGAACACCGGGGAGCTGTTTTTT. Encoded protein: CASSSRGPNTGELFF.

The rearrangement joins TRBV4-1 to TRBJ1-6; 8 bases match TRBD1. V shed 4 bases and J 7 bases; nucleotides not matched to a gene: 12. This CDR3 comprises 17 residues. The germline CDR1 and CDR2 sequences are MGHRA and YSYEKL. CDR3 loop: CASSLYERDRRNSPLHF. The CDR3, as DNA: TGCGCCAGCAGCCTTTACGAGAGGGACAGGAGAAATTCACCCCTCCACTTT.

This rearrangement joins TRBV28 to TRBJ2-7; 10 nucleotides agree with TRBD2. CDR1 MDHEN and CDR2 SYDVKM come from the germline V gene. Unmatched junction bases numbered 9, after V lost 8 bases and J lost 5 bases. This CDR3 is 14 amino acids long. As DNA, the CDR3 is TGTGCCAGCTCGCGCCCTAGCGGGAGCCACGAGCAGTACTTC. It is translated as CASSRPSGSHEQYF.

This clone has a single count. The chain links TRBV18 to TRBJ2-6, with D tentatively TRBD1 (5 bases). V was cut by 2 bases and J by 1 base, with 18 bases left in between. Germline V lookup: CDR1 KGHSH, CDR2 LQKENI. The CDR3 is 19 amino acids. The CDR3 bases are TGTGCCAGCTCACCATTCGATGCCCAGGGTCGATCTGGGGCCAACGTCCTGACTTTC. Protein product: CASSPFDAQGRSGANVLTF. Drawing the rest from reference TRBV18 and TRBJ2-6, the complete variable domain is NAGVMQNPRHLVRRRGQEARLRCSPMKGHSHVYWYRQLPEEGLKFMVYLQKENIIDESGMPKERFSAEFPKEGPSILRIQQVVRGDSAAYFCASSPFDAQGRSGANVLTFGAGSRLTVL.

The rearrangement uses TRBV6-1 and TRBJ1-2; D is undetermined. CDR1 and CDR2 (germline): MNHNS, SASEGT. With 7 bases removed from V and 3 bases from J, the gap between germline ends came to 12 bases. This CDR3 has 13 residues. The CDR3 protein is CASTTTTHYGYTF. The CDR3 DNA follows: TGTGCCAGCACTACCACGACACACTATGGCTACACCTTC.

Details on this clone: The sample has other DNA sequences that encode this CDR3 too. This chain uses TRBV18 with TRBJ2-3; D remains ambiguous. Deletions cut 3 bases from V and 2 bases from J, with 9 bases between. CDR3 size: 14 residues. Germline CDR1 and CDR2: KGHSH and LQKENI. Written as DNA, the CDR3 is TGTGCCAGCTCACCGCTCGACACCACAGATACGCAGTATTTT. Its protein is CASSPLDTTDTQYF.

The CDR3 DNA reads as TGTGCCAGTAGTAGTACACGGAGGCTGGTGGAGACCCAGTACTTC. It yields the protein CASSSTRRLVETQYF. V and J are TRBV19 and TRBJ2-5, with TRBD2 as a possible D gene (5 bases). The CDR3 consists of 15 residues. V lost 4 bases and J 5 bases, leaving 17 bases between the germline ends. The germline V gene has CDR1 LNHDA and CDR2 SQIVND (reference sequence).

This chain connects TRBV5-1 to TRBJ2-5; 7 bases agree with TRBD1. The CDR3 is 15 residues long. Germline assignment: CDR1 SGHRS and CDR2 YFSETQ. Unmatched junction bases numbered 4, after V lost 1 base and J lost 1 base. This chain's CDR3 is CASSLPGTAQETQYF. The CDR3 DNA reads TGCGCCAGCAGCTTGCCCGGGACAGCCCAAGAGACCCAGTACTTC.

The chain joins TRBV7-3 to TRBJ2-5, with 9 bases fitting TRBD2. Germline CDR1 SGHTA, CDR2 FQGTGA. With V trimmed by 1 base and J by 2 bases, 11 bases remained unmatched. The CDR3 contains 18 residues. CDR3 coding DNA: TGTGCCAGCAGCTTAAAAGGGGGGAGACTAGCGGATCAAGAGACCCAGTACTTC. Translating it yields CASSLKGGRLADQETQYF.

This clone was counted only a few times. The rearrangement joins TRBV6-4 to TRBJ1-1; no clear D gene. This CDR3 has 11 amino acids. Trimming shortened V by 11 bases and J by 3 bases, and 10 bases separated the two germline ends. CDR1 and CDR2 (germline): MRHNA, SNTAGT. In DNA, the CDR3 is TGTGCCCTACCTAGGTACACTGAAGCTTTCTTT. Translated: CALPRYTEAFF.

The gene calls are TRBV15 and TRBJ2-1; D call uncertain. CDR3 size: 11 residues. V lost 8 bases and J lost 8, with 10 bases in between. Per germline, CDR1 LNHNV and CDR2 YYDKDF (reference sequence). The CDR3 region is CATAVEYEQFF. CDR3 bases: TGTGCCACCGCGGTCGAATATGAGCAGTTCTTC. The full variable domain, its missing parts supplied by reference TRBV15 and TRBJ2-1, is DAMVIQNPRYQVTQFGKPVTLSCSQTLNHNVMYWYQQKSSQAPKLLFHYYDKDFNNEADTPDNFQSRRPNTSFCFLDIRSPGLGDTAMYLCATAVEYEQFFGPGTRLTVL.

The V and J genes are TRBV7-3 and TRBJ1-1, with D possibly being TRBD1 (6 bases). Trimming removed 5 bases at V and 7 bases at J, with 14 bases between. CDR1 is SGHTA, CDR2 FQGTGA, per germline. The CDR3 has 13 residues. This CDR3 reads CASSNPARGEAFF. The CDR3 nucleotides read TGTGCCAGCAGCAACCCGGCCAGGGGTGAAGCTTTCTTT.

The chain recombines TRBV28 with TRBJ2-2; the match to TRBD2 covers 7 bases. This CDR3 comprises 17 residues. The germline V gene encodes CDR1 MDHEN and CDR2 SYDVKM. Trimming took 5 bases from V and 6 from J; bases not matched to a gene: 15. The CDR3 loop reads CASSLRLGGSSAGELFF. DNA for the CDR3: TGTGCCAGCAGTCTCCGATTAGGCGGGAGCTCGGCCGGGGAGCTGTTTTTT.

The rearrangement uses TRBV5-6 and TRBJ2-2, with 9 bases fitting TRBD2. There are 19 residues in the CDR3. Germline V CDR1 and CDR2: SGHDT, YYEEEE. Trimming took 5 bases from V and 6 from J; bases not matched to a gene: 20. CDR3 DNA: TGTGCCAGCAGTCATCCCACGGGGCTAGCGGGATTCAAAGCCGGGGAGCTGTTTTTT. This translates into CASSHPTGLAGFKAGELFF. Looking up the rest from reference TRBV5-6 and TRBJ2-2 gives the full variable domain: DAGVTQSPTHLIKTRGQQVTLRCSPKSGHDTVSWYQQALGQGPQFIFQYYEEEERQRGNFPDRFSGHQFPNYSSELNVNALLLGDSALYLCASSHPTGLAGFKAGELFFGEGSRLTVL.

This chain joins TRBV5-1 and TRBJ2-1, with 11 bases matching TRBD2. J was trimmed by 4 bases and V by 6 bases; bases with no gene match: 9. The CDR3 extends over 16 amino acids. Germline V gene lookup returns CDR1 SGHRS and CDR2 YFSETQ. The CDR3 sequence: CASTPLAGGLYNEQFF. DNA of the CDR3: TGCGCCAGCACCCCTCTAGCGGGAGGACTTTACAATGAGCAGTTCTTC.

The chain recombines TRBV2 with TRBJ2-5; a weak D match, TRBD1 (5 bases). This CDR3 is 13 amino acids long. Germline V lookup: CDR1 SNHLY, CDR2 FYNNEI. Deletions cut 6 bases from V and 7 bases from J, with 15 bases between. The CDR3 here is CASRPEQGRTQYF. The CDR3 coding sequence is TGTGCCAGCAGACCGGAGCAGGGTCGGACCCAGTACTTC.

This chain joins TRBV4-1 and TRBJ1-1; D gene uncertain. This CDR3 spans 14 amino acids. Germline V CDR1 and CDR2: MGHRA, YSYEKL. V shed 0 bases and J shed 6 bases, with 11 bases lying between them. In DNA form, the CDR3 reads TGCGCCAGCAGCCAAGATCATTTAGGGTCTGAAGCTTTCTTT. Its translation is CASSQDHLGSEAFF.

The rearrangement uses TRBV18 and TRBJ1-5, with 11 bases lining up with TRBD1. Trimming at V came to 3 bases and at J to 7 bases, leaving 2 bases not matched to a gene. Germline CDR1 is KGHSH and CDR2 is LQKENI. This CDR3 is built from 14 residues. This CDR3 reads CASSPGQGEQPQHF. The CDR3 DNA sequence: TGTGCCAGCTCACCGGGACAGGGGGAACAGCCCCAGCATTTT.

The V and J genes are TRBV6-1 and TRBJ2-7; 7 positions agree with TRBD1. Trimming cost V 8 bases and J 3 bases; bases outside gene matches: 7. CDR1 is MNHNS, CDR2 SASEGT, per germline. There are 13 residues in the CDR3. The CDR3 protein is CASGRDRVYEQYF. DNA for the CDR3: TGTGCCAGCGGAAGAGACAGGGTCTACGAGCAGTACTTC.

V gene TRBV27 combines with J gene TRBJ1-5; 8 nucleotides agree with TRBD1. The V gene's germline CDR1 is MNHEY and CDR2 SMNVEV (reference sequence). CDR3 length: 14 amino acids. V was pared by 5 bases and J by 3 bases, with 3 bases of the junction left unmatched. The CDR3 sequence: CASSPDRVNQPQHF. DNA for the CDR3: TGTGCCAGCAGTCCGGACAGGGTCAATCAGCCCCAGCATTTT.

In DNA form, the CDR3 reads TGTGCCAGCAGCCCTGGACAGATAAGCAATCAGCCCCAGCATTTT. Translated: CASSPGQISNQPQHF. The chain is built from TRBV7-2 and TRBJ1-5, with D possibly being TRBD1 (6 bases). Trimming cost V 5 bases and J 1 base, with 12 bases left between them. Germline loops: CDR1 SGHTA, CDR2 FQGNSA. The CDR3 covers 15 residues.